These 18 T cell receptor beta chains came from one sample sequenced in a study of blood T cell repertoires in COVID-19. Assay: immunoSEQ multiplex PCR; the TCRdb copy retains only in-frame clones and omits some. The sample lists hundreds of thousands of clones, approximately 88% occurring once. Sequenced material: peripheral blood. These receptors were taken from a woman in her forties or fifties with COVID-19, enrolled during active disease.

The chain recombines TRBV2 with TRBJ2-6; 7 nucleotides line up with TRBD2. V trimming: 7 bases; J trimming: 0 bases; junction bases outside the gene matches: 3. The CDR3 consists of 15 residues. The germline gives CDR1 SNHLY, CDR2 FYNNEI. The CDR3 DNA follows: TGTGCCAGCACGGGGGGAAGCTCTGGGGCCAACGTCCTGACTTTC. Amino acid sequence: CASTGGSSGANVLTF.

DNA of the CDR3: TGTGCCAGCAGCCTAAATGGACAGGGGGATGAAAAACTGTTTTTT. It translates to CASSLNGQGDEKLFF. The chain is built from TRBV4-2 and TRBJ1-4, with 10 bases matching TRBD1. This CDR3 is 15 amino acids long. Germline loops: CDR1 LGHNA, CDR2 YNFKEQ. J was trimmed by 6 bases and V by 4 bases; bases with no gene match: 5.

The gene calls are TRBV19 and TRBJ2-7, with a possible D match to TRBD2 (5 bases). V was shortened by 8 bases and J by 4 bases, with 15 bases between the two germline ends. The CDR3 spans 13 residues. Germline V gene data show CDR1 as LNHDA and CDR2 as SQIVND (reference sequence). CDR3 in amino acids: CASGPGSAYEQYF. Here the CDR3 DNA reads TGTGCCAGTGGCCCGGGATCCGCATACGAGCAGTACTTC.

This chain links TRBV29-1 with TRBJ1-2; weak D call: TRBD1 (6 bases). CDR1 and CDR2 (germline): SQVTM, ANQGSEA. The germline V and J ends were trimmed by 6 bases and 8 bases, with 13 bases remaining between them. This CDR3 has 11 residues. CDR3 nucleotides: TGCAGCGTCAGGACAGAAAGAGGCTACACCTTC. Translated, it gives CSVRTERGYTF.

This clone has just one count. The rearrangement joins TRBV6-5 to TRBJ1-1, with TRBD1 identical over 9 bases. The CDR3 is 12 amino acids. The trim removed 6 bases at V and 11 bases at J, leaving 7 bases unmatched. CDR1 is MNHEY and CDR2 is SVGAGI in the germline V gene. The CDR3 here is CASSPGTGTAFF. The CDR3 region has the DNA TGTGCCAGCAGCCCCGGGACAGGGACGGCTTTCTTT.

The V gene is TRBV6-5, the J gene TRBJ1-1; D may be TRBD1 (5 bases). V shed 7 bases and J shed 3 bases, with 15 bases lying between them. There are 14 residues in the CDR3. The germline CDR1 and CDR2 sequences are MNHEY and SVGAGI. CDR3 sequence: CASTDSTADTEAFF. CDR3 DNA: TGTGCCAGCACCGACTCGACAGCAGACACTGAAGCTTTCTTT.

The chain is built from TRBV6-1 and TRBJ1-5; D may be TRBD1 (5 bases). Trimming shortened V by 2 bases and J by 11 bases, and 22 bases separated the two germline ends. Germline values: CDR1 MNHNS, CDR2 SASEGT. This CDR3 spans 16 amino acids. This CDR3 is CASSEYLDGGGTTQHF. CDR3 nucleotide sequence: TGTGCCAGCAGTGAATATCTCGATGGGGGAGGGACGACCCAGCATTTT.

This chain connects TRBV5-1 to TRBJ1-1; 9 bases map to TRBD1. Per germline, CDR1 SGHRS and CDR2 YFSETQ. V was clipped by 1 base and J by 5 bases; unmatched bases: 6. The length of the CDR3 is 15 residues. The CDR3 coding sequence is TGCGCCAGCAGCTTGAGGGGCGGGACAGGGACTGAAGCTTTCTTT. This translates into CASSLRGGTGTEAFF.

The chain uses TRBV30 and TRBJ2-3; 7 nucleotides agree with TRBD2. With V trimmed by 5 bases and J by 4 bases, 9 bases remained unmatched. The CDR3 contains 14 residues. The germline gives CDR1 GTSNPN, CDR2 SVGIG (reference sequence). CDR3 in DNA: TGTGCCTGGTCCGTCCGGGGAGGGGCAGATACGCAGTATTTT. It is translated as CAWSVRGGADTQYF.

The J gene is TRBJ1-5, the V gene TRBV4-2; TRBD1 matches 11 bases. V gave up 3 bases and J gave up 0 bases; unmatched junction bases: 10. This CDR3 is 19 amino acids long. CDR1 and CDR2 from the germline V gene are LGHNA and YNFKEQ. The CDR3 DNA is TGTGCCAGCAGCCATGGGACAGGGGGAGAATCTTATAGCAATCAGCCCCAGCATTTT. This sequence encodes CASSHGTGGESYSNQPQHF.

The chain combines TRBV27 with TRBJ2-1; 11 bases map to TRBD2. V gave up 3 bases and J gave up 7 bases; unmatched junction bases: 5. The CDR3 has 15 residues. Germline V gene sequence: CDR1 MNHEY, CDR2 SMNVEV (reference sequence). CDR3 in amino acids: CASSLVSGGANEQFF. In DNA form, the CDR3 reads TGTGCCAGCAGTTTGGTTAGCGGGGGGGCTAATGAGCAGTTCTTC.

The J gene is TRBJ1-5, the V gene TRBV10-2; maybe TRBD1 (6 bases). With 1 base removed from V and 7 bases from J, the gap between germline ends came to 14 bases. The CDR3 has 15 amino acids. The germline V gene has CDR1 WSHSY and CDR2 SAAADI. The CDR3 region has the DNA TGCGCCAGCAGTGAGTACGGGACATATGGACAGCCCCAGCATTTT. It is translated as CASSEYGTYGQPQHF.

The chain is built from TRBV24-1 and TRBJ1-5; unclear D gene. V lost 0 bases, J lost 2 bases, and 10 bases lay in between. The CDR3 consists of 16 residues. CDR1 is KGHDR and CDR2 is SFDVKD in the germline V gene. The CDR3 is CATSDLQSGGNQPQHF. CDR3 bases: TGTGCCACCAGTGATTTGCAGTCTGGTGGCAATCAGCCCCAGCATTTT.

The CDR3 nucleotides read TGTGCCTGGAGTGTACTGAGCTCTGGAAACACCATATATTTT. Amino acid sequence: CAWSVLSSGNTIYF. This rearrangement joins TRBV30 to TRBJ1-3; D is unresolved. Deletions cut 0 bases from V and 0 bases from J, with 6 bases between. Germline V lookup: CDR1 GTSNPN, CDR2 SVGIG (reference sequence). This CDR3 contains 14 residues.

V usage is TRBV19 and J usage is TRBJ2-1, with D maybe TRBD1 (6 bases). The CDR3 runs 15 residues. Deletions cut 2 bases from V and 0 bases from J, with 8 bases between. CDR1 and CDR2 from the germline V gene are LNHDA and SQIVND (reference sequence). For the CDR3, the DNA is TGTGCCAGTAGTATAATACAGGGCTCCTACAATGAGCAGTTCTTC. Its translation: CASSIIQGSYNEQFF.

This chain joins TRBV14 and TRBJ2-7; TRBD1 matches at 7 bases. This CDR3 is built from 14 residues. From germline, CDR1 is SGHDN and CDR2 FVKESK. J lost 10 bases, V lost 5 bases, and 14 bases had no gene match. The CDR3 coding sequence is TGTGCCAGCAGCTCTGTACTAAGACAGGGAAAACAGTACTTC. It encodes CASSSVLRQGKQYF.

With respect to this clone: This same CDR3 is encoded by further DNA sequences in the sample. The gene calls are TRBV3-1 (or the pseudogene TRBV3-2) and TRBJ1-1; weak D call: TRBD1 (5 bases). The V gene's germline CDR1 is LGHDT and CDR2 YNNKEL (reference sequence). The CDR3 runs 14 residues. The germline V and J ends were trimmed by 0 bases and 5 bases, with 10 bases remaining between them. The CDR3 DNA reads TGTGCCAGCAGCCAAGATGGGGGGAGGACTGAAGCTTTCTTT. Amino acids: CASSQDGGRTEAFF.

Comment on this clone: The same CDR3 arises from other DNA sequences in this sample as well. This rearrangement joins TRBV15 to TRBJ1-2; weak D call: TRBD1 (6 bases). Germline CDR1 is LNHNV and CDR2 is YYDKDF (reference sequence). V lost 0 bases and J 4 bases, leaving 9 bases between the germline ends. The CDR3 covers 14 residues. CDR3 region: CATSRDRGSYGYTF. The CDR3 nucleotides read TGTGCCACCAGCAGAGACAGGGGATCCTATGGCTACACCTTC.